In its sample, the clone carrying this T cell receptor (beta chain) was seen many times. Unmatched junction bases numbered 12, after V lost 6 bases and J lost 9 bases. This CDR3 is 15 amino acids long. In germline, CDR1 is KGHDR, CDR2 SFDVKD. Unique molecular identifiers were included in an RNA-based 3' RACE TCR library. In TCRdb, the 3' RACE reads were re-called with MiXCR into one record per CDR3 protein. The data hold 45,000 to 50,000 distinct CDR3 sequences, with roughly 4.5% observed a single time. This entry is derived from a study of HIV-infected children after antiretroviral therapy interruption. The treatment is: PENTA 11 planned treatment interruption arm or continuous ART arm. Naive CD4+ CD45RA+ CD45RO- T cells were sorted from thawed PBMCs.

This clonotype was sampled from a pool of human donors with HIV. Sample: CD45RA+ CD4+ T cells from PBMCs, pooled from several time points, taken from a donor given antiretroviral therapy, either interrupted or continuous. Stated subset: naive CD4+ CD45RA+ CD45RO- T cells. This rearrangement joins TRBV24-1 to TRBJ2-1, with 8 bases that match TRBD2. CDR3 sequence reads: CATSRPGLDTGEQFF. CDR3 DNA sequence: TGTGCCACCAGTCGACCGGGACTAGACACCGGTGAGCAGTTCTTC.